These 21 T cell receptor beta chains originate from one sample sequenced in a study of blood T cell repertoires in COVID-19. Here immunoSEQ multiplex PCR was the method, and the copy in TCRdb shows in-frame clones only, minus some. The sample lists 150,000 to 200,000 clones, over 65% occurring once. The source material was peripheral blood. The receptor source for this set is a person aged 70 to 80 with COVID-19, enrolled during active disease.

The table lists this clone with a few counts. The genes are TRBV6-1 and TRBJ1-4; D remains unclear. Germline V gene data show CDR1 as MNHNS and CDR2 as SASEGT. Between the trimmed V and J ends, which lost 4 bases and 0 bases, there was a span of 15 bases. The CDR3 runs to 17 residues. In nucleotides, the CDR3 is TGTGCCAGCAGTGGAAGCATTGGAGTTGCAACTAATGAAAAACTGTTTTTT. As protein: CASSGSIGVATNEKLFF.

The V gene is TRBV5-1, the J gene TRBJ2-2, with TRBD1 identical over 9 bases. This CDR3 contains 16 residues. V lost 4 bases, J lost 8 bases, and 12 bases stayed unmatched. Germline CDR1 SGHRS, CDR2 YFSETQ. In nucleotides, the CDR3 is TGCGCCAGCAGCCCGCCCGGGGGACAGGGCCCGGGGGAGCTGTTTTTT. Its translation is CASSPPGGQGPGELFF.

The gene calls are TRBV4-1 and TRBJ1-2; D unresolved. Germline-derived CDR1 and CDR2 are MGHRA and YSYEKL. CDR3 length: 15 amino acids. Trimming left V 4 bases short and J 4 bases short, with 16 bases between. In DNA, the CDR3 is TGCGCCAGCAGCCCGACCGGAGCCCCTATCTATGGCTACACCTTC. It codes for CASSPTGAPIYGYTF.

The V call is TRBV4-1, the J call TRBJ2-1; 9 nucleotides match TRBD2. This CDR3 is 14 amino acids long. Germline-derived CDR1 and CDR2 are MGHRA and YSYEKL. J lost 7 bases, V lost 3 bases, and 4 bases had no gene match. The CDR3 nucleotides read TGCGCCAGCAGCCAGGCGGGAGGGGGTAATGAGCAGTTCTTC. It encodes CASSQAGGGNEQFF.

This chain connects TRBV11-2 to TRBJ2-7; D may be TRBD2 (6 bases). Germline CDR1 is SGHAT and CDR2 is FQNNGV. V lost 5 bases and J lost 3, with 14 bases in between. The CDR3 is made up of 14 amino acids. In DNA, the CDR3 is TGTGCCAGCAGCCGGACAACCGGGGGCTACGAGCAGTACTTC. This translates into CASSRTTGGYEQYF.

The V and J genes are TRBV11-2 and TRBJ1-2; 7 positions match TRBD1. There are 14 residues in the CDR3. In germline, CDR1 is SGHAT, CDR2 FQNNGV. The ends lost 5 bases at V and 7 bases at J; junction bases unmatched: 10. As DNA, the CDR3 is TGTGCCAGCAGCCTTTTGGAGGGGGCGACTGGCTACACCTTC. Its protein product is CASSLLEGATGYTF.

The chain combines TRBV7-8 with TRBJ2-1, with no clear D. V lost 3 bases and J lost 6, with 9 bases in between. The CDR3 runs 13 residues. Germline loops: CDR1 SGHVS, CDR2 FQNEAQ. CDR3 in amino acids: CASSFPEANEQFF. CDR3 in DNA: TGTGCCAGCAGCTTCCCTGAGGCCAATGAGCAGTTCTTC.

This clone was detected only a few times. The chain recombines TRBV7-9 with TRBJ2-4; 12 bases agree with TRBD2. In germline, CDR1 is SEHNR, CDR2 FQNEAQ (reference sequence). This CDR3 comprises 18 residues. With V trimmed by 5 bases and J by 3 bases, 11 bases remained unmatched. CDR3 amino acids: CASSLPPRLAGVKNIQYF. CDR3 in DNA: TGTGCCAGCAGCCTCCCGCCTCGACTAGCGGGGGTCAAAAACATTCAGTACTTC. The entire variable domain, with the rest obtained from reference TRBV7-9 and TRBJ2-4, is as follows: DTGVSQNPRHKITKRGQNVTFRCDPISEHNRLYWYRQTLGQGPEFLTYFQNEAQLEKSRLLSDRFSAERPKGSFSTLEIQRTEQGDSAMYLCASSLPPRLAGVKNIQYFGAGTRLSVL.

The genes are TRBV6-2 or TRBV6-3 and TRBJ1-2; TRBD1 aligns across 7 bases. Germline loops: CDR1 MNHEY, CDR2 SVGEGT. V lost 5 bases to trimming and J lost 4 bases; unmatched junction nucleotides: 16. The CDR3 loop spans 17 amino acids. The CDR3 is CASSTPPRDRRLYGYTF. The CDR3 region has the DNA TGTGCCAGCAGTACTCCTCCCCGGGACAGAAGACTCTATGGCTACACCTTC.

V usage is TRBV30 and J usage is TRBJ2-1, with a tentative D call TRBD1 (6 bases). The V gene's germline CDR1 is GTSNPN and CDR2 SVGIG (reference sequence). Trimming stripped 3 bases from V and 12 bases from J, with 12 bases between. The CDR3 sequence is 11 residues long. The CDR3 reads CAWRTGHGQFF. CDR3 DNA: TGTGCCTGGAGGACGGGACATGGGCAGTTCTTC.

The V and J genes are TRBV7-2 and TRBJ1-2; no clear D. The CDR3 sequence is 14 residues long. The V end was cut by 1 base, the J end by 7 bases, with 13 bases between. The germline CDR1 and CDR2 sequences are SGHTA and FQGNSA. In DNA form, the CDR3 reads TGTGCCAGCAGCTTAGGTCAAGTCAAAGCTGGCTACACCTTC. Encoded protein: CASSLGQVKAGYTF.

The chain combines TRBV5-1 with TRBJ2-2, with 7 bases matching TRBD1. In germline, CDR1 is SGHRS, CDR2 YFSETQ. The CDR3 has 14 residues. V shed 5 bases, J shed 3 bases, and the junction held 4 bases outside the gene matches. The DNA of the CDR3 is TGCGCCAGCAGGAGTCAGGGGGACACCGGGGAGCTGTTTTTT. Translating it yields CASRSQGDTGELFF.

The CDR3 loop is CASSLSSSGGGKLFF. DNA for the CDR3: TGTGCCAGCAGCTTAAGTTCGTCCGGTGGTGGAAAACTGTTTTTT. The rearrangement uses TRBV7-9 and TRBJ1-4; D uncertain. The CDR3 spans 15 residues. Germline CDR1 and CDR2: SEHNR and FQNEAQ (reference sequence). Trimming removed 2 bases at V and 10 bases at J, with 17 bases between.

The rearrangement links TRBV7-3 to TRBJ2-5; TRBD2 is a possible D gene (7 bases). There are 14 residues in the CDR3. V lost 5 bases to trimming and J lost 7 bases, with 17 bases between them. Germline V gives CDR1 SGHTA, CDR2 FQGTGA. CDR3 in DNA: TGTGCCAGCAGCCCACAGGGACTAAAGGGGACCCAGTACTTC. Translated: CASSPQGLKGTQYF.

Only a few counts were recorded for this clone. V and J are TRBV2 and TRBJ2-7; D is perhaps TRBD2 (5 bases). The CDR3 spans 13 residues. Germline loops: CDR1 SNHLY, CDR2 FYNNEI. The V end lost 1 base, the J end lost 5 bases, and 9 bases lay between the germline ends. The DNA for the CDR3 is TGTGCCAGCAGTGAAGGAGGGAACGACGAGCAGTACTTC. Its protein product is CASSEGGNDEQYF.

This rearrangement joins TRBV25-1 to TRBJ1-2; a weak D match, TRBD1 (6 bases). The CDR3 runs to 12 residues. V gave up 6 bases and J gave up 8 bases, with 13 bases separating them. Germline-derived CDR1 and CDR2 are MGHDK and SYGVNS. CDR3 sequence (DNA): TGTGCCAGCAGAAACCCAGGGGAAGGCTACACCTTC. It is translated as CASRNPGEGYTF.

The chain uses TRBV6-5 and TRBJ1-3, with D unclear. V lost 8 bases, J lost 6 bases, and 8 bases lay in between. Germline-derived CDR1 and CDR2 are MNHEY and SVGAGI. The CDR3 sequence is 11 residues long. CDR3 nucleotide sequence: TGTGCCAGCCGAAGCCCAAACACCATATATTTT. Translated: CASRSPNTIYF.

This CDR3 is CASSAGQSQETQYF. The CDR3 bases are TGTGCCAGCAGCGCGGGACAGAGCCAAGAGACCCAGTACTTC. This chain joins TRBV5-4 and TRBJ2-5; a possible D gene is TRBD1 (7 bases). V was pared by 4 bases and J by 1 base, with 11 bases between. Germline V gene data show CDR1 as SGHNT and CDR2 as YYREEE (reference sequence). The CDR3 extends over 14 amino acids.

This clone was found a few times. For the CDR3, the DNA is TGTGCCAGCAGCTTATCCGGGAATTGGAACACCGGGGAGCTGTTTTTT. Its translation: CASSLSGNWNTGELFF. The chain links TRBV7-6 to TRBJ2-2; D possibly corresponds to TRBD2 (5 bases). Trimming stripped 2 bases from V and 1 base from J, with 11 bases between. The CDR3 runs to 16 residues. Germline CDR1 and CDR2: SGHVS and FNYEAQ.

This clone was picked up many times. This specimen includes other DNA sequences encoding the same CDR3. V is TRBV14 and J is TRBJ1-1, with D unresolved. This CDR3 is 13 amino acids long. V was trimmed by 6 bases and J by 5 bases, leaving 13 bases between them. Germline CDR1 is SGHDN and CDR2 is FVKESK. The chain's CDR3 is CASSQSTRTEAFF. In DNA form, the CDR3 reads TGTGCCAGCAGTCAGTCTACGCGGACTGAAGCTTTCTTT.

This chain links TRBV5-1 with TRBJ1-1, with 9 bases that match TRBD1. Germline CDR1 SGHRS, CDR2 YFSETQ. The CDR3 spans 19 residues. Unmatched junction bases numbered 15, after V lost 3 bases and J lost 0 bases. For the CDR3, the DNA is TGCGCCAGCAGCTCCGGGACAGGGAGATTGATAGGGATGAACACTGAAGCTTTCTTT. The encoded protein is CASSSGTGRLIGMNTEAFF.